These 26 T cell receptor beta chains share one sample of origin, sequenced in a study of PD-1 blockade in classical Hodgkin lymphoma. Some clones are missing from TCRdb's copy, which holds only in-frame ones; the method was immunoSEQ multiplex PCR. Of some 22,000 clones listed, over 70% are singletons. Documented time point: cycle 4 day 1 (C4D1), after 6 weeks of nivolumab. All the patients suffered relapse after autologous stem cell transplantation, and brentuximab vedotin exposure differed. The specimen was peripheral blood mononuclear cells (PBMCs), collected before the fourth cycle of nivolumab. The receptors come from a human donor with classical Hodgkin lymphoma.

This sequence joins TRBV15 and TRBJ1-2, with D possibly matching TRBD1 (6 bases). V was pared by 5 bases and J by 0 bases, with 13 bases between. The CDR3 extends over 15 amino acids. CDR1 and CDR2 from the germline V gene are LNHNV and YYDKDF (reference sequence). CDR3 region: CATSEPPGANYGYTF. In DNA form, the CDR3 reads TGTGCCACCAGCGAACCCCCAGGGGCTAACTATGGCTACACCTTC.

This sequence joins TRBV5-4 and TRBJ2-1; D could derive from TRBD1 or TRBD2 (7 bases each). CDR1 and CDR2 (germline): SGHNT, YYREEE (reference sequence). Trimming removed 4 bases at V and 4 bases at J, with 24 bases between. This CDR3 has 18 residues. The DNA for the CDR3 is TGTGCCAGCAGCCAGGGGGGGGGCACGGCGGGTGTATACAATGAGCAGTTCTTC. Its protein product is CASSQGGGTAGVYNEQFF.

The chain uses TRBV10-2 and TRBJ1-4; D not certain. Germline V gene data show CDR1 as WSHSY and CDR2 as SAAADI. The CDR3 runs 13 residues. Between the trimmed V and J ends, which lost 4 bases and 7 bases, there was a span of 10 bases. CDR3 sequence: CASSVGSAEKLFF. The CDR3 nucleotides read TGCGCCAGCAGTGTGGGCAGCGCTGAAAAACTGTTTTTT.

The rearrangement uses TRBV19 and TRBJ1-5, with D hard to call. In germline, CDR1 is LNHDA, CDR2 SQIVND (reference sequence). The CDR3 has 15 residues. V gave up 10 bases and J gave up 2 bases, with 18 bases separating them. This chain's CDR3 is CATQRSLEGNQPQHF. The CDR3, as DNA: TGTGCCACCCAGAGAAGTTTAGAGGGCAATCAGCCCCAGCATTTT. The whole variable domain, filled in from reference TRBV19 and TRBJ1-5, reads DGGITQSPKYLFRKEGQNVTLSCEQNLNHDAMYWYRQDPGQGLRLIYYSQIVNDFQKGDIAEGYSVSREKKESFPLTVTSAQKNPTAFYLCATQRSLEGNQPQHFGDGTRLSIL.

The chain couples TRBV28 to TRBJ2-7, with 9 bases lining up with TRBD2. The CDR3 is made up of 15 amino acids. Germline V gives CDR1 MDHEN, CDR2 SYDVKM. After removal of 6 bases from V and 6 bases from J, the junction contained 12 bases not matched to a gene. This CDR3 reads CASSPTGSGRSEQYF. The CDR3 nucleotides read TGTGCCAGCAGCCCCACGGGTAGCGGGAGATCCGAGCAGTACTTC.

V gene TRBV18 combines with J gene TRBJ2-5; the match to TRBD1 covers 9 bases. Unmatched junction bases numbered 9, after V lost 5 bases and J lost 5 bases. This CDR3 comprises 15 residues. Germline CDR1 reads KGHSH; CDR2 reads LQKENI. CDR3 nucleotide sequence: TGTGCCAGCTCAACCGGCTGGGACAGGGATGAGACCCAGTACTTC. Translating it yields CASSTGWDRDETQYF.

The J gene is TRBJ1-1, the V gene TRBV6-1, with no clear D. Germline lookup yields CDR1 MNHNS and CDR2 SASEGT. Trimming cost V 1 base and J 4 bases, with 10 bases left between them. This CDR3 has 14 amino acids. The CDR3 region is CASSEEGAVTEAFF. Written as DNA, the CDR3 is TGTGCCAGCAGTGAAGAGGGAGCAGTCACTGAAGCTTTCTTT.

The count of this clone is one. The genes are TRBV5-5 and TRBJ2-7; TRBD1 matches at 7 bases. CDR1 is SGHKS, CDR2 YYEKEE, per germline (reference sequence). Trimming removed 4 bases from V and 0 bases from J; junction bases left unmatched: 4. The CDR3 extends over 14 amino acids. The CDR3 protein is CASSPGTVSYEQYF. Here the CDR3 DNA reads TGTGCCAGCAGCCCGGGGACAGTCTCCTACGAGCAGTACTTC. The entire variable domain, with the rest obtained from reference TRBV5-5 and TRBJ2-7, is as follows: DAGVTQSPTHLIKTRGQQVTLRCSPISGHKSVSWYQQVLGQGPQFIFQYYEKEERGRGNFPDRFSARQFPNYSSELNVNALLLGDSALYLCASSPGTVSYEQYFGPGTRLTVT.

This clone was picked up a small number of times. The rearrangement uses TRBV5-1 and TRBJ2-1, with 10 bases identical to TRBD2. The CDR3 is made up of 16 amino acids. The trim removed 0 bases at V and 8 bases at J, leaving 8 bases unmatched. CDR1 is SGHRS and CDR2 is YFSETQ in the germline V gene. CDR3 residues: CASSLVMASGSDEQFF. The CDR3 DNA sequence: TGCGCCAGCAGCTTGGTGATGGCTAGCGGGAGCGATGAGCAGTTCTTC.

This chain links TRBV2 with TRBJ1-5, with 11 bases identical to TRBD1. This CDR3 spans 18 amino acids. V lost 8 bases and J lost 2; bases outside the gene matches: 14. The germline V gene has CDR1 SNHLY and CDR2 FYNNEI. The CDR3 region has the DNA TGTGCCAGCGGGGGGTCTAGGACAGGGGGCCCTGGCAATCAGCCCCAGCATTTT. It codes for CASGGSRTGGPGNQPQHF.

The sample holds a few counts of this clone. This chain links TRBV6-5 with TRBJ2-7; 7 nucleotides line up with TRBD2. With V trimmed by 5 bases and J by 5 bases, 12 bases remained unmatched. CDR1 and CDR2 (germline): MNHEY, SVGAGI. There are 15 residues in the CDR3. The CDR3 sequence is CASSPAAGVGNEQYF. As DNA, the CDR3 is TGTGCCAGCAGTCCGGCGGCGGGAGTGGGTAACGAGCAGTACTTC.

The CDR3 DNA reads TGTGCCAGCAGCTTAGGAGGACTAGCGGGGGGAAACATTCAGTACTTC. Its protein product is CASSLGGLAGGNIQYF. The chain employs TRBV7-2 and TRBJ2-4; the match to TRBD2 covers 14 bases. Trimming at V came to 1 base and at J to 6 bases, leaving 2 bases not matched to a gene. CDR3 size: 16 residues. Germline CDR1 is SGHTA and CDR2 is FQGNSA.

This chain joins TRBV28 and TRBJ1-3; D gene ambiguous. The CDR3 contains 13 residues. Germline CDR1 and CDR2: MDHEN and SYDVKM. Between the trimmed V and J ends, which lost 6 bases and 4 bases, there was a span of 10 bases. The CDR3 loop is CASRITSGNTIYF. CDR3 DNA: TGTGCCAGCAGGATAACCTCAGGAAACACCATATATTTT.

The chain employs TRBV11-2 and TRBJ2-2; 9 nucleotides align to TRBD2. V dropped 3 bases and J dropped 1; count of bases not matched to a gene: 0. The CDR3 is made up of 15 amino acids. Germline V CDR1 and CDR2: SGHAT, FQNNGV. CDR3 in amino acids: CASSFSGGNTGELFF. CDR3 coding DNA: TGTGCCAGCAGCTTTAGCGGGGGGAACACCGGGGAGCTGTTTTTT.

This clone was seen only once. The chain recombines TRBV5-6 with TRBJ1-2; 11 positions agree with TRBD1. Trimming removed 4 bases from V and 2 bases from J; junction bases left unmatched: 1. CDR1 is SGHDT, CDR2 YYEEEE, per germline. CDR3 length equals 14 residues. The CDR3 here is CASSGTGGNYGYTF. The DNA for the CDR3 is TGTGCCAGCAGCGGGACAGGGGGAAACTATGGCTACACCTTC.

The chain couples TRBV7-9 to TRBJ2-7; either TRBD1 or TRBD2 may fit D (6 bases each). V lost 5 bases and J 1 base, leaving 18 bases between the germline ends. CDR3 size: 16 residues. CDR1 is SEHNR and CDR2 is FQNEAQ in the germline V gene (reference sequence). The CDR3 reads CASSQAKGGLSYEQYF. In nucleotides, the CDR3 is TGTGCCAGCAGCCAAGCCAAGGGGGGCCTATCCTACGAGCAGTACTTC.

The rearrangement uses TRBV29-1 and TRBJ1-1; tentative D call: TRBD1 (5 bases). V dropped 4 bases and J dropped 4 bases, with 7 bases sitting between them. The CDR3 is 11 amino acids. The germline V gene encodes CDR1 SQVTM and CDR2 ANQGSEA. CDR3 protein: CSVGGGTEAFF. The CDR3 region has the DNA TGCAGCGTTGGGGGGGGCACTGAAGCTTTCTTT. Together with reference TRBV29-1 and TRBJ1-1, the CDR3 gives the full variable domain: SAVISQKPSRDICQRGTSLTIQCQVDSQVTMMFWYRQQPGQSLTLIATANQGSEATYESGFVIDKFPISRPNLTFSTLTVSNMSPEDSSIYLCSVGGGTEAFFGQGTRLTVV.

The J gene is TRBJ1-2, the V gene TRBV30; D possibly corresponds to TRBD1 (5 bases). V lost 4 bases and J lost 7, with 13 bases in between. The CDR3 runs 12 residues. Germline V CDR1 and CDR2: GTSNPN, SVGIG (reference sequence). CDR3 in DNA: TGTGCCTGGAATGGGGGGGTTCGTGGCTACACCTTC. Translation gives CAWNGGVRGYTF.

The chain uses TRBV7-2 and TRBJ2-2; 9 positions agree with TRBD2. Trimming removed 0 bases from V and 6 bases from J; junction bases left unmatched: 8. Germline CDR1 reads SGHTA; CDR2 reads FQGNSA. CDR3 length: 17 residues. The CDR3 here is CASSLARGRVLSGELFF. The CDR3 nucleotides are TGTGCCAGCAGCTTAGCTCGCGGGAGGGTTCTTTCCGGGGAGCTGTTTTTT.

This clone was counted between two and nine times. The CDR3 DNA follows: TGTGCCAGCAGCCAAGGGACTAGCGGGAGGGAAGAGACCCAGTACTTC. Amino acids: CASSQGTSGREETQYF. This rearrangement joins TRBV7-2 to TRBJ2-5; 16 positions match TRBD2. There are 16 residues in the CDR3. Germline values: CDR1 SGHTA, CDR2 FQGNSA. Trimming removed 5 bases from V and 3 bases from J; junction bases left unmatched: 3. Full variable domain (outside the CDR3, taken from reference TRBV7-2 and TRBJ2-5): GAGVSQSPSNKVTEKGKDVELRCDPISGHTALYWYRQSLGQGLEFLIYFQGNSAPDKSGLPSDRFSAERTGGSVSTLTIQRTQQEDSAVYLCASSQGTSGREETQYFGPGTRLLVL.

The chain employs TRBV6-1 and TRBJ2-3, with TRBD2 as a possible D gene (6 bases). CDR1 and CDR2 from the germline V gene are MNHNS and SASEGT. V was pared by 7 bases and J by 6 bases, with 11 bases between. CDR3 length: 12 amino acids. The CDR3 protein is CASTLAGDTQYF. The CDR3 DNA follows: TGTGCCAGCACCCTGGCGGGGGATACGCAGTATTTT.

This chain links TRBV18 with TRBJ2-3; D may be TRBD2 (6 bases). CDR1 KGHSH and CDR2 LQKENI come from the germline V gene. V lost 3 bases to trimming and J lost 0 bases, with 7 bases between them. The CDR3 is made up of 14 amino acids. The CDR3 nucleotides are TGTGCCAGCTCACCCGGGACTAGCACAGATACGCAGTATTTT. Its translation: CASSPGTSTDTQYF.

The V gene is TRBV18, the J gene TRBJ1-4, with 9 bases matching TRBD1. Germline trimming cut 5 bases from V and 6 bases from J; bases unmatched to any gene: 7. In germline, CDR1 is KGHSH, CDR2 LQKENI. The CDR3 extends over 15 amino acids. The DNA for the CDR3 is TGTGCCAGCTCAACATCGACAGGGGGATATGAAAAACTGTTTTTT. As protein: CASSTSTGGYEKLFF. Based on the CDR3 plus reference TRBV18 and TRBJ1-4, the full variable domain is NAGVMQNPRHLVRRRGQEARLRCSPMKGHSHVYWYRQLPEEGLKFMVYLQKENIIDESGMPKERFSAEFPKEGPSILRIQQVVRGDSAAYFCASSTSTGGYEKLFFGSGTQLSVL.

CDR3 sequence (DNA): TGTGCCAGCAGTCCTGGACAGGGGGCGCGCTACGAGCAGTACTTC. Translated, it gives CASSPGQGARYEQYF. This chain connects TRBV6-5 to TRBJ2-7; 11 bases line up with TRBD1. Per germline, CDR1 MNHEY and CDR2 SVGAGI. Unmatched junction bases numbered 6, after V lost 5 bases and J lost 3 bases. This CDR3 region has 15 residues.

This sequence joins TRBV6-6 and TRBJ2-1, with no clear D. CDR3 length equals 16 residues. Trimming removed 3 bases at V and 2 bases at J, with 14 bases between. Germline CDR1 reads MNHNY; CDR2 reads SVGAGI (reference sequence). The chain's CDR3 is CASSYRGASAYNEQFF. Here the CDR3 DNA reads TGTGCCAGCAGTTATCGTGGAGCGTCGGCCTACAATGAGCAGTTCTTC.

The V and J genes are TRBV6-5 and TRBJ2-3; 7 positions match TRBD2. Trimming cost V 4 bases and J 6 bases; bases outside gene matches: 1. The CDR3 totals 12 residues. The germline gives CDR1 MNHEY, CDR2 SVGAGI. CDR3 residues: CASSLAGDTQYF. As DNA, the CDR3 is TGTGCCAGCAGTTTAGCGGGTGATACGCAGTATTTT.